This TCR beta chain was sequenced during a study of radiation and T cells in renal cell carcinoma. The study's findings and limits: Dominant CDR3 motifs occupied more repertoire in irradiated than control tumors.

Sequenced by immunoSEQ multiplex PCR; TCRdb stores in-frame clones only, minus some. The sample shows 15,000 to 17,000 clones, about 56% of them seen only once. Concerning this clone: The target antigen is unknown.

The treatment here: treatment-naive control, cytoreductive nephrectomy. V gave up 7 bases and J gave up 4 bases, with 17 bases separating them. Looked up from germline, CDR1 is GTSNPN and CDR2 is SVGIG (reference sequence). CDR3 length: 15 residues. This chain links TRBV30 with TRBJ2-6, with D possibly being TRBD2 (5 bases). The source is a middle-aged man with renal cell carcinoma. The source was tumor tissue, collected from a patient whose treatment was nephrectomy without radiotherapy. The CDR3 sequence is CASILTLAGANVLTF. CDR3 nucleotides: TGTGCCTCCATCTTAACCCTAGCAGGGGCCAACGTCCTGACTTTC.